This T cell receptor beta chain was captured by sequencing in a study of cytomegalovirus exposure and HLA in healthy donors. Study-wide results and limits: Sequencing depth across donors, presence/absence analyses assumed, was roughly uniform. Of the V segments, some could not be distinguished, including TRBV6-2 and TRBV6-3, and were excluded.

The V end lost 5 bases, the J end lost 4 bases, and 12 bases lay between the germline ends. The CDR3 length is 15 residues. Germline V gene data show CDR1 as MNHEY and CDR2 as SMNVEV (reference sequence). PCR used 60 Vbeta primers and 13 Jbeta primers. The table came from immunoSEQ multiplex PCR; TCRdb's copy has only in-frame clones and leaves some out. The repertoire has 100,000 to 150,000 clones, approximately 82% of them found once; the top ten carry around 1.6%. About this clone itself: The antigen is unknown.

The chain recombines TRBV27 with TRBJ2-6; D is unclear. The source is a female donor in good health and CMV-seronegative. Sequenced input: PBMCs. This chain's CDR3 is CASSPGWLGANVLTF. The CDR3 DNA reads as TGTGCCAGCAGTCCCGGTTGGTTGGGGGCCAACGTCCTGACTTTC.